The 23 T cell receptor beta chains in this list originate from one sample, sequenced in a study of technical replicates of blood from a handful of donors. Sequenced by immunoSEQ multiplex PCR; TCRdb stores in-frame clones only, minus some. The sample contains about 83,000 clones, roughly 96% of which appear only once. The sample consisted of T cells isolated from PBMCs. These receptors were taken from a human donor in good health.

The CDR3 bases are TGTGCCAGCAGCCGGGAAGATTACAATGAGCAGTTCTTC. Translating gives CASSREDYNEQFF. The chain is built from TRBV6-5 and TRBJ2-1; D possibly corresponds to TRBD2 (5 bases). Germline V gives CDR1 MNHEY, CDR2 SVGAGI. The V end was cut by 6 bases, the J end by 4 bases, with 10 bases between. The CDR3 totals 13 residues.

The chain joins TRBV4-2 to TRBJ1-2, with D uncertain. The CDR3 contains 15 residues. V dropped 2 bases and J dropped 3 bases, with 13 bases sitting between them. Germline CDR1 reads LGHNA; CDR2 reads YNFKEQ. Written as DNA, the CDR3 is TGTGCCAGCAGCCAAATTTGGAGAGCCCACTATGGCTACACCTTC. Amino acids: CASSQIWRAHYGYTF.

The chain couples TRBV9 to TRBJ2-6; D is undetermined. The CDR3 is 16 residues long. CDR1 is SGDLS, CDR2 YYNGEE, per germline. The V gene lost 0 bases and the J gene lost 0 bases, with 7 bases spanning the gap. The DNA for the CDR3 is TGTGCCAGCAGCGTAGAACGGTACTCTGGGGCCAACGTCCTGACTTTC. Translating it yields CASSVERYSGANVLTF.

This clone was seen a single time. This chain uses TRBV7-7 with TRBJ1-1; D is uncertain. Germline CDR1 is SSHAT and CDR2 is FNYEAQ (reference sequence). This CDR3 has 15 amino acids. With 0 bases removed from V and 3 bases from J, the gap between germline ends came to 11 bases. The CDR3 nucleotides read TGTGCCAGCAGCTTAGCCGTACGGTTATACACTGAAGCTTTCTTT. This encodes CASSLAVRLYTEAFF.

J is TRBJ2-5 and V is TRBV10-1, with D possibly TRBD1 on 6 matching bases. CDR1 is WNHNN and CDR2 is SYGVQD in the germline V gene (reference sequence). This CDR3 is 15 amino acids long. The ends were cut back, 4 bases at V and 4 bases at J, with 16 bases in the middle. The CDR3 sequence: CASSVTAETGETQYF. Written as DNA, the CDR3 is TGCGCCAGCAGTGTTACCGCCGAGACAGGAGAGACCCAGTACTTC.

The genes are TRBV2 and TRBJ2-1; TRBD2 matches at 8 bases. The CDR3 has 13 residues. The V and J ends lost 6 bases and 8 bases, in that order; junction bases with no gene match: 6. Germline-derived CDR1 and CDR2 are SNHLY and FYNNEI. The chain's CDR3 is CASRGLVLDEQFF. Here the CDR3 DNA reads TGTGCCAGCAGGGGACTAGTTTTGGATGAGCAGTTCTTC.

The DNA of the CDR3 is TGCGCCAGCAGCCTACCTATACACCTAGGAGGGCCACACGAGCAGTACTTC. It is translated as CASSLPIHLGGPHEQYF. The chain recombines TRBV4-1 with TRBJ2-7; a weak D match, TRBD2 (6 bases). Trimming took 4 bases from V and 5 from J, leaving 24 bases between them. CDR1 and CDR2 from the germline V gene are MGHRA and YSYEKL. This CDR3 contains 17 residues.

The chain has TRBV27 and TRBJ2-7, with TRBD2 as a possible D gene (6 bases). From germline, CDR1 is MNHEY and CDR2 SMNVEV (reference sequence). V shed 1 base and J shed 1 base, with 8 bases lying between them. The CDR3 spans 14 residues. The CDR3 here is CASSLLGGSYEQYF. In DNA form, the CDR3 reads TGTGCCAGCAGTTTATTGGGGGGTTCCTACGAGCAGTACTTC.

The chain employs TRBV13 and TRBJ1-1, with D unresolved. The CDR3 length is 15 residues. V was pared by 2 bases and J by 0 bases, with 10 bases between. The germline V gene encodes CDR1 PRHDT and CDR2 FYEKMQ (reference sequence). CDR3 residues: CASSLFRTMNTEAFF. DNA of the CDR3: TGTGCCAGCAGCTTATTCCGGACTATGAACACTGAAGCTTTCTTT.

This clone came up once. The chain is built from TRBV7-3 and TRBJ2-1, with 14 bases identical to TRBD2. The CDR3 is made up of 14 amino acids. CDR1 SGHTA and CDR2 FQGTGA come from the germline V gene. V shed 5 bases and J 10 bases; nucleotides not matched to a gene: 4. DNA for the CDR3: TGTGCCAGCAGCCTGGGACTAGCGGGAGCCGAGCAGTTCTTC. Its protein is CASSLGLAGAEQFF.

V and J are TRBV7-9 and TRBJ2-7; 7 nucleotides match TRBD1. The CDR3 length is 15 residues. With 4 bases clipped from V and 4 bases from J, the junction kept 10 bases outside the gene matches. Germline CDR1 reads SEHNR; CDR2 reads FQNEAQ (reference sequence). The CDR3 sequence: CASSSIDKGAYEQYF. The CDR3, as DNA: TGTGCCAGCAGCTCCATAGATAAGGGGGCTTACGAGCAGTACTTC.

The chain has TRBV10-3 and TRBJ2-7; D remains ambiguous. CDR3 length equals 16 residues. Deletions cut 4 bases from V and 0 bases from J, with 16 bases between. Germline V gene lookup returns CDR1 ENHRY and CDR2 SYGVKD. CDR3 region: CAISGSLTHLSYEQYF. The CDR3 nucleotides read TGTGCCATCAGTGGATCCCTGACTCACCTCTCCTACGAGCAGTACTTC.

This clone was observed once. The chain recombines TRBV18 with TRBJ1-1, with 8 bases that match TRBD1. The CDR3 sequence is 15 residues long. Germline V lookup: CDR1 KGHSH, CDR2 LQKENI. J was trimmed by 0 bases and V by 6 bases; bases with no gene match: 6. CDR3 sequence reads: CASSGQGGMNTEAFF. In nucleotides, the CDR3 is TGTGCCAGCTCTGGACAGGGAGGCATGAACACTGAAGCTTTCTTT.

This chain joins TRBV6-6 and TRBJ1-5; TRBD1 aligns across 7 bases. CDR3 size: 14 residues. Germline V gene sequence: CDR1 MNHNY, CDR2 SVGAGI (reference sequence). The V segment lost 6 bases and the J segment 5 bases; nucleotides outside the gene matches: 7. CDR3 residues: CASSLRGQDQPQHF. The CDR3 nucleotides read TGTGCCAGCAGCCTGAGGGGGCAGGATCAGCCCCAGCATTTT.

The chain combines TRBV2 with TRBJ2-3; TRBD2 might be the D (7 bases). With 1 base removed from V and 6 bases from J, the gap between germline ends came to 17 bases. The CDR3 consists of 16 residues. Germline-derived CDR1 and CDR2 are SNHLY and FYNNEI. In DNA form, the CDR3 reads TGTGCCAGCAGTGAAGTTGAGGGGGGGTATTGGGATACGCAGTATTTT. This codes for CASSEVEGGYWDTQYF. Together with reference TRBV2 and TRBJ2-3, the CDR3 gives the full variable domain: EPEVTQTPSHQVTQMGQEVILRCVPISNHLYFYWYRQILGQKVEFLVSFYNNEISEKSEIFDDQFSVERPDGSNFTLKIRSTKLEDSAMYFCASSEVEGGYWDTQYFGPGTRLTVL.

This chain joins TRBV19 and TRBJ1-1; no firm D call. The CDR3 runs 16 residues. Germline CDR1 reads LNHDA; CDR2 reads SQIVND (reference sequence). Between the trimmed V and J ends, which lost 2 bases and 0 bases, there was a span of 13 bases. The chain's CDR3 is CASSITPGGVNTEAFF. CDR3 in DNA: TGTGCCAGTAGTATAACCCCGGGAGGTGTGAACACTGAAGCTTTCTTT.

The chain recombines TRBV5-6 with TRBJ1-2, with 12 bases that match TRBD1. Looked up from germline, CDR1 is SGHDT and CDR2 is YYEEEE. Trimming took 4 bases from V and 8 from J; bases not matched to a gene: 21. The CDR3 runs 19 residues. CDR3 protein: CASSNGRDRGPLEVRGYTF. CDR3 bases: TGTGCCAGCAGCAACGGGAGGGACAGGGGGCCACTAGAGGTCCGGGGCTACACCTTC. Drawing the rest from reference TRBV5-6 and TRBJ1-2, the complete variable domain is DAGVTQSPTHLIKTRGQQVTLRCSPKSGHDTVSWYQQALGQGPQFIFQYYEEEERQRGNFPDRFSGHQFPNYSSELNVNALLLGDSALYLCASSNGRDRGPLEVRGYTFGSGTRLTVV.

The chain is built from TRBV21-1 and TRBJ2-3; TRBD2, as called in the table, went unchecked against the DNA. TRBV21-1 is a known pseudogene. CDR3 length: 16 residues. DNA for the CDR3: TGTGCCAGCAGCAAAGGGGTAGCGGGAGAGGCAGATACGCAGTATTTT. Translating it yields CASSKGVAGEADTQYF.

This chain links TRBV9 with TRBJ1-2; D is unclear. CDR3 size: 13 residues. The germline V gene encodes CDR1 SGDLS and CDR2 YYNGEE. V was shortened by 0 bases and J by 2 bases, with 5 bases between the two germline ends. This chain's CDR3 is CASSVAENYGYTF. The CDR3 bases are TGTGCCAGCAGCGTAGCCGAGAACTATGGCTACACCTTC.

Comment on this clone: A read error may account for a junction end that differs from germline. The chain couples TRBV6-1 to TRBJ2-5; D is perhaps TRBD1 (6 bases). The CDR3 contains 14 residues. Germline lookup yields CDR1 MNHNS and CDR2 SASEGT. The DNA of the CDR3 is TGTGCCACCAGTCCACAGGGAGTGTTCGAGACCCAGTACTTC. This encodes CATSPQGVFETQYF.

The rearrangement links TRBV4-2 to TRBJ2-3; 11 nucleotides agree with TRBD2. Germline V CDR1 and CDR2: LGHNA, YNFKEQ. This CDR3 has 15 residues. J gave up 6 bases and V 4 bases, and 6 bases lay outside the gene matches. For the CDR3, the DNA is TGTGCCAGCAGCCTAAAACTAGCGGGAGACGATACGCAGTATTTT. Protein product: CASSLKLAGDDTQYF.

V and J are TRBV5-1 and TRBJ1-4; TRBD1 is a possible D gene (6 bases). With 0 bases removed from V and 6 bases from J, the gap between germline ends came to 9 bases. This CDR3 spans 14 amino acids. CDR1 is SGHRS and CDR2 is YFSETQ in the germline V gene. The CDR3 loop is CASSLDRVDEKLFF. CDR3 DNA: TGCGCCAGCAGCTTGGACAGGGTGGATGAAAAACTGTTTTTT.

In this sample, this clone turned up a few times. This chain links TRBV5-4 with TRBJ2-1; no firm D call. CDR1 is SGHNT and CDR2 is YYREEE in the germline V gene (reference sequence). CDR3 size: 16 residues. V shed 1 base and J shed 6 bases, with 17 bases lying between them. The CDR3 protein is CASSLWVGQKPNEQFF. The CDR3 region has the DNA TGTGCCAGCAGCTTGTGGGTGGGCCAGAAACCCAATGAGCAGTTCTTC.